Listed here are 31 T cell receptor beta chains from one sample, sequenced in a study of beta chain features in type 1 diabetes. Isolated RNA was reverse transcribed in full, so expressed TCRB transcripts were sequenced. Some clones are missing from TCRdb's copy, which holds only in-frame ones; the method was immunoSEQ multiplex PCR. The table has 120,000 to 150,000 clones, under 60% seen once. Sequencing input: Tregs from blood. These receptor sequences come from a man younger than 35 in good health.

The rearrangement uses TRBV19 and TRBJ2-1; 7 nucleotides agree with TRBD2. The CDR3 contains 15 residues. Trimming at V came to 4 bases and at J to 0 bases, leaving 3 bases not matched to a gene. CDR1 is LNHDA, CDR2 SQIVND, per germline (reference sequence). The CDR3 loop is CASSKERDSYNEQFF. CDR3 in DNA: TGTGCCAGTAGTAAGGAGCGGGACTCCTACAATGAGCAGTTCTTC. Drawing the rest from reference TRBV19 and TRBJ2-1, the complete variable domain is DGGITQSPKYLFRKEGQNVTLSCEQNLNHDAMYWYRQDPGQGLRLIYYSQIVNDFQKGDIAEGYSVSREKKESFPLTVTSAQKNPTAFYLCASSKERDSYNEQFFGPGTRLTVL.

This sequence joins TRBV27 and TRBJ2-5; D is perhaps TRBD1 (6 bases). Trimming removed 3 bases from V and 5 bases from J, with 16 bases in between. Germline V gives CDR1 MNHEY, CDR2 SMNVEV (reference sequence). The CDR3 extends over 15 amino acids. This CDR3 is CASSFSAQGRETQYF. In nucleotides, the CDR3 is TGTGCCAGCAGTTTTTCCGCACAGGGTAGGGAGACCCAGTACTTC.

This chain uses TRBV18 with TRBJ2-1, with D perhaps matching TRBD2 (5 bases). Germline lookup yields CDR1 KGHSH and CDR2 LQKENI. Trimming shortened V by 5 bases and J by 0 bases, and 11 bases separated the two germline ends. The CDR3 covers 15 residues. CDR3 coding DNA: TGTGCCAGCTCAACCCGGGGAAGCTCCTACAATGAGCAGTTCTTC. Protein sequence: CASSTRGSSYNEQFF.

This clone came up a few times. The rearrangement uses TRBV25-1 and TRBJ1-5; 8 bases align to TRBD1. J was trimmed by 9 bases and V by 6 bases; bases with no gene match: 7. The CDR3 consists of 13 residues. Germline loops: CDR1 MGHDK, CDR2 SYGVNS. This CDR3 is CASSGQGMGPQHF. The DNA of the CDR3 is TGTGCCAGCAGCGGACAGGGCATGGGGCCCCAGCATTTT. The full variable domain, in which reference TRBV25-1 and TRBJ1-5 provide the parts outside the CDR3, is EADIYQTPRYLVIGTGKKITLECSQTMGHDKMYWYQQDPGMELHLIHYSYGVNSTEKGDLSSESTVSRIRTEHFPLTLESARPSHTSQYLCASSGQGMGPQHFGDGTRLSIL.

This clone has more than one count but fewer than ten. CDR3 DNA sequence: TGTGCCAGCAGTACACATAACAGGGTTGAAAACACCATATATTTT. It codes for CASSTHNRVENTIYF. The J gene is TRBJ1-3, the V gene TRBV6-6, with D possibly TRBD1 on 6 matching bases. Germline CDR1 is MNHNY and CDR2 is SVGAGI (reference sequence). The CDR3 loop spans 15 amino acids. V was trimmed by 5 bases and J by 6 bases, leaving 17 bases between them.

V usage is TRBV11-2 and J usage is TRBJ1-4; 7 positions agree with TRBD1. V lost 5 bases to trimming and J lost 8 bases; unmatched junction nucleotides: 11. The CDR3 has 15 amino acids. Germline V CDR1 and CDR2: SGHAT, FQNNGV. The CDR3 is CASSKEGAPGEKLFF. CDR3 nucleotides: TGTGCCAGCAGCAAAGAGGGGGCACCAGGAGAAAAACTGTTTTTT. Combining the CDR3 with reference TRBV11-2 and TRBJ1-4 gives the whole variable domain EAGVAQSPRYKIIEKRQSVAFWCNPISGHATLYWYQQILGQGPKLLIQFQNNGVVDDSQLPKDRFSAERLKGVDSTLKIQPAKLEDSAVYLCASSKEGAPGEKLFFGSGTQLSVL.

CDR3 sequence: CSVEGQGKQETQYF. In nucleotides, the CDR3 is TGCAGCGTTGAAGGACAGGGAAAGCAAGAGACCCAGTACTTC. The chain combines TRBV29-1 with TRBJ2-5; 7 bases align to TRBD1. Germline CDR1 and CDR2: SQVTM and ANQGSEA. J was trimmed by 2 bases and V by 1 base; bases with no gene match: 4. This CDR3 spans 14 amino acids.

As DNA, the CDR3 is TGTGCCAGCAGTCAATCCCACTTAGCGGATACGCAGTATTTT. Protein: CASSQSHLADTQYF. The chain uses TRBV6-6 and TRBJ2-3; the D gene is possibly TRBD2 (5 bases). Germline values: CDR1 MNHNY, CDR2 SVGAGI (reference sequence). Trimming cost V 5 bases and J 6 bases, with 15 bases left between them. The CDR3 totals 14 residues.

This clone was seen only a few times. DNA for the CDR3: TGTGCCAGTAGTATCCGGGGACAGTTAGCCAAAAACATTCAGTACTTC. It yields the protein CASSIRGQLAKNIQYF. This chain uses TRBV19 with TRBJ2-4; 7 bases map to TRBD1. The V gene end was trimmed by 3 bases and the J gene end by 0 bases; junction bases not matched to a gene: 5. Germline V gives CDR1 LNHDA, CDR2 SQIVND (reference sequence). The CDR3 runs 16 residues.

This clone occurred a few times. The V gene is TRBV7-9, the J gene TRBJ2-7; TRBD1 aligns across 9 bases. The CDR3 loop spans 15 amino acids. The V and J ends lost 4 bases and 3 bases, in that order; junction bases with no gene match: 7. Per the germline V gene, CDR1 is SEHNR and CDR2 is FQNEAQ (reference sequence). The DNA for the CDR3 is TGTGCCAGCAGCTCGTCTTGGGACAGGGTCTACGAGCAGTACTTC. Its protein product is CASSSSWDRVYEQYF.

This chain links TRBV27 with TRBJ2-3; 7 positions agree with TRBD1. In germline, CDR1 is MNHEY, CDR2 SMNVEV (reference sequence). V gave up 8 bases and J gave up 2 bases; unmatched junction bases: 16. The CDR3 loop spans 17 amino acids. The CDR3 spells CASAKIRTGGNTDTQYF. CDR3 in DNA: TGTGCCAGCGCAAAAATTCGGACAGGTGGGAACACAGATACGCAGTATTTT.

The chain carries TRBV19 and TRBJ2-7; D possibly corresponds to TRBD1 (5 bases). Trimming left V 5 bases short and J 5 bases short, with 19 bases between. The CDR3 runs 15 residues. From germline, CDR1 is LNHDA and CDR2 SQIVND (reference sequence). The CDR3 DNA sequence: TGTGCCAGTAGTGTTCAGGGCCTCGCCGTCCACGAGCAGTACTTC. Its protein product is CASSVQGLAVHEQYF.

The chain uses TRBV28 and TRBJ2-7, with 7 nucleotides matching TRBD1. Germline V gene lookup returns CDR1 MDHEN and CDR2 SYDVKM. V shed 10 bases and J 3 bases; nucleotides not matched to a gene: 6. This CDR3 is built from 12 residues. The CDR3 here is CATRTGLYEQYF. Here the CDR3 DNA reads TGTGCCACCAGGACAGGACTCTACGAGCAGTACTTC. Full variable domain (remainder filled in from reference TRBV28 and TRBJ2-7): DVKVTQSSRYLVKRTGEKVFLECVQDMDHENMFWYRQDPGLGLRLIYFSYDVKMKEKGDIPEGYSVSREKKERFSLILESASTNQTSMYLCATRTGLYEQYFGPGTRLTVT.

The CDR3 nucleotides read TGTGCCTGGCGGGACTGGGCGAACACCGGGGAGCTGTTTTTT. Amino acid sequence: CAWRDWANTGELFF. V gene TRBV30 combines with J gene TRBJ2-2, with D possibly matching TRBD2 (6 bases). Germline V gene sequence: CDR1 GTSNPN, CDR2 SVGIG (reference sequence). CDR3 size: 14 residues. Trimming took off 5 bases at V and 0 bases at J, with 10 bases between the two ends.

The chain joins TRBV7-8 to TRBJ1-2; no firm D call. V lost 1 base and J 2 bases, leaving 8 bases between the germline ends. The CDR3 totals 14 residues. Germline CDR1 and CDR2: SGHVS and FQNEAQ. This CDR3 reads CASSLGPRNYGYTF. The CDR3 region has the DNA TGTGCCAGCAGCTTAGGGCCCAGAAACTATGGCTACACCTTC.

This clone was seen once. V gene TRBV5-1 combines with J gene TRBJ2-2; 9 nucleotides line up with TRBD1. This CDR3 region has 18 residues. Unmatched junction bases numbered 14, after V lost 4 bases and J lost 4 bases. Germline V CDR1 and CDR2: SGHRS, YFSETQ. DNA of the CDR3: TGCGCCAGCAGCCCGACTGGGGCGACAGGGGGGTCCACCGGGGAGCTGTTTTTT. It translates to CASSPTGATGGSTGELFF.

The chain's CDR3 is CASSANRGYEQYF. As DNA, the CDR3 is TGTGCCAGTAGTGCCAACAGGGGGTACGAGCAGTACTTC. V gene TRBV19 combines with J gene TRBJ2-7; 8 bases are a match to TRBD1. The CDR3 loop spans 13 amino acids. J gave up 4 bases and V 5 bases, and 4 bases lay outside the gene matches. Germline V gives CDR1 LNHDA, CDR2 SQIVND (reference sequence).

Only a few counts were recorded for this clone. DNA of the CDR3: TGTGCCAGCAGCTTAGTTGCAGGGCCCTACGAGCAGTACTTC. Translation: CASSLVAGPYEQYF. The chain combines TRBV7-8 with TRBJ2-7; D may be TRBD1 (5 bases). V was shortened by 1 base and J by 2 bases, with 9 bases between the two germline ends. The CDR3 has 14 amino acids. The germline gives CDR1 SGHVS, CDR2 FQNEAQ. The variable domain in full, completed from reference TRBV7-8 and TRBJ2-7, reads GAGVSQSPRYKVAKRGQDVALRCDPISGHVSLFWYQQALGQGPEFLTYFQNEAQLDKSGLPSDRFFAERPEGSVSTLKIQRTQQEDSAVYLCASSLVAGPYEQYFGPGTRLTVT.

This chain connects TRBV7-2 to TRBJ1-2; unclear D gene. This CDR3 comprises 15 residues. Trimming took 1 base from V and 2 from J, leaving 11 bases between them. Germline values: CDR1 SGHTA, CDR2 FQGNSA. CDR3 sequence (DNA): TGTGCCAGCAGCTTAGGAGCGGGTACCAACTATGGCTACACCTTC. This translates into CASSLGAGTNYGYTF.

The sample holds a few counts of this clone. The V call is TRBV5-1, the J call TRBJ2-5; maybe TRBD2 (6 bases). The V and J ends lost 2 bases and 2 bases respectively, with 13 bases between them. The CDR3 spans 15 residues. Germline values: CDR1 SGHRS, CDR2 YFSETQ. The CDR3 region has the DNA TGCGCCAGCAGCTTCGGGGCGGGGAAACAAGAGACCCAGTACTTC. Translated, it gives CASSFGAGKQETQYF.

CDR3 nucleotide sequence: TGCGCCAGCAGCTTGGAAGCTCCGGGTTTGGACACCGGGGAGCTGTTTTTT. As protein: CASSLEAPGLDTGELFF. The V gene is TRBV5-1, the J gene TRBJ2-2; D is unresolved. Germline-derived CDR1 and CDR2 are SGHRS and YFSETQ. Trimming stripped 0 bases from V and 3 bases from J, with 15 bases between. The CDR3 totals 17 residues.

The chain carries TRBV5-5 and TRBJ1-1; no definite D call. Looked up from germline, CDR1 is SGHKS and CDR2 is YYEKEE (reference sequence). V shed 3 bases and J shed 1 base, with 7 bases lying between them. The CDR3 is made up of 13 amino acids. CDR3 bases: TGTGCCAGCAGCTATAGGAGGAACACTGAAGCTTTCTTT. This sequence encodes CASSYRRNTEAFF.

V usage is TRBV28 and J usage is TRBJ1-2, with TRBD1 identical over 7 bases. The V gene's germline CDR1 is MDHEN and CDR2 SYDVKM. V lost 6 bases, J lost 4 bases, and 11 bases stayed unmatched. This CDR3 region has 15 residues. The DNA of the CDR3 is TGTGCCAGCAGCCGCGACAGGGTACGGCTCTATGGCTACACCTTC. Translated, it gives CASSRDRVRLYGYTF.

The sample holds a few counts of this clone. This sequence joins TRBV27 and TRBJ2-5; 9 nucleotides agree with TRBD2. The length of the CDR3 is 17 residues. The germline V gene encodes CDR1 MNHEY and CDR2 SMNVEV (reference sequence). After removal of 6 bases from V and 7 bases from J, the junction contained 18 bases not matched to a gene. This chain's CDR3 is CASSDLKTSGPLGTQYF. CDR3 bases: TGTGCCAGCAGCGATCTTAAGACTAGCGGTCCCCTTGGGACCCAGTACTTC.

There are a few counts of this clone. The V call is TRBV2, the J call TRBJ2-7; D is possibly TRBD1 (6 bases). This CDR3 has 12 amino acids. CDR1 is SNHLY and CDR2 is FYNNEI in the germline V gene. Trimming removed 7 bases from V and 0 bases from J, with 7 bases in between. The CDR3 region is CASTGVSYEQYF. For the CDR3, the DNA is TGTGCCAGCACAGGGGTCTCCTACGAGCAGTACTTC. Combining the CDR3 with reference TRBV2 and TRBJ2-7 gives the whole variable domain EPEVTQTPSHQVTQMGQEVILRCVPISNHLYFYWYRQILGQKVEFLVSFYNNEISEKSEIFDDQFSVERPDGSNFTLKIRSTKLEDSAMYFCASTGVSYEQYFGPGTRLTVT.

V and J are TRBV6-5 and TRBJ2-7; a possible D gene is TRBD2 (6 bases). Germline V gene lookup returns CDR1 MNHEY and CDR2 SVGAGI. Trimming shortened V by 5 bases and J by 4 bases, and 15 bases separated the two germline ends. The CDR3 spans 14 residues. In DNA, the CDR3 is TGTGCCAGCAGTAGGGAGGCGGGCGGATACGAGCAGTACTTC. It codes for CASSREAGGYEQYF.

The V call is TRBV29-1, the J call TRBJ2-1; no clear D gene. Germline CDR1 and CDR2: SQVTM and ANQGSEA. V was pared by 4 bases and J by 6 bases, with 7 bases between. The CDR3 sequence is 11 residues long. The CDR3 nucleotides are TGCAGCGTTGGACGCGGCAATGAGCAGTTCTTC. Protein sequence: CSVGRGNEQFF.

The gene calls are TRBV9 and TRBJ2-2; D possibly corresponds to TRBD2 (5 bases). Per germline, CDR1 SGDLS and CDR2 YYNGEE. The CDR3 loop spans 14 amino acids. V lost 0 bases to trimming and J lost 5 bases, with 8 bases between them. The CDR3 is CASSVDTGTGELFF. In DNA, the CDR3 is TGTGCCAGCAGCGTAGATACGGGGACCGGGGAGCTGTTTTTT.

This clone was detected once. The rearrangement joins TRBV30 to TRBJ2-5; D is perhaps TRBD2 (5 bases). Per the germline V gene, CDR1 is GTSNPN and CDR2 is SVGIG (reference sequence). There are 12 residues in the CDR3. V was cut by 3 bases and J by 3 bases, with 8 bases left in between. CDR3 sequence reads: CAWSLLEETQYF. CDR3 DNA sequence: TGTGCCTGGAGCCTACTAGAAGAGACCCAGTACTTC.

The chain carries TRBV18 and TRBJ1-4, with unresolved D. CDR1 is KGHSH, CDR2 LQKENI, per germline. The V gene lost 4 bases and the J gene lost 8 bases, with 20 bases spanning the gap. This CDR3 spans 16 amino acids. Here the CDR3 reads CASSHRTPLSWEKLFF. The CDR3 DNA follows: TGTGCCAGCTCACACCGAACGCCGCTTAGCTGGGAAAAACTGTTTTTT. Full variable domain (outside the CDR3, taken from reference TRBV18 and TRBJ1-4): NAGVMQNPRHLVRRRGQEARLRCSPMKGHSHVYWYRQLPEEGLKFMVYLQKENIIDESGMPKERFSAEFPKEGPSILRIQQVVRGDSAAYFCASSHRTPLSWEKLFFGSGTQLSVL.

This sequence joins TRBV7-8 and TRBJ1-2; 9 bases match TRBD1. Germline V gene sequence: CDR1 SGHVS, CDR2 FQNEAQ. Trimming took 5 bases from V and 1 from J; bases not matched to a gene: 2. The CDR3 contains 14 residues. The CDR3 coding sequence is TGTGCCAGCAGCACAGGGGGCATTAACTATGGCTACACCTTC. Amino acids: CASSTGGINYGYTF.